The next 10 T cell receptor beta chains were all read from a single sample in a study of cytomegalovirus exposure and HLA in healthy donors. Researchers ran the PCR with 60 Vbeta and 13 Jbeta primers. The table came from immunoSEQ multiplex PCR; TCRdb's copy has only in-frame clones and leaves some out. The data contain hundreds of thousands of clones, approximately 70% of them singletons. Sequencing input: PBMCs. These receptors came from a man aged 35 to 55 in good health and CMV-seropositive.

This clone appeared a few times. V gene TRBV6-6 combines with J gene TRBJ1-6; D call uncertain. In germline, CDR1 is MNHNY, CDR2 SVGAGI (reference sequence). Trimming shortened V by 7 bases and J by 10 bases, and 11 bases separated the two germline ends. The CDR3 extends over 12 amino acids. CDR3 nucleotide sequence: TGTGCCAGCACCCCCTCAGGATCACCCCTCCACTTT. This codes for CASTPSGSPLHF.

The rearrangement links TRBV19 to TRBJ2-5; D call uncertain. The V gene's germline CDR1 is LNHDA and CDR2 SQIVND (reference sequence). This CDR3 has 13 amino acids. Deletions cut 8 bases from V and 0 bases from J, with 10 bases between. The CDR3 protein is CASSNKYQETQYF. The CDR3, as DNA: TGTGCCAGTTCGAACAAGTACCAAGAGACCCAGTACTTC.

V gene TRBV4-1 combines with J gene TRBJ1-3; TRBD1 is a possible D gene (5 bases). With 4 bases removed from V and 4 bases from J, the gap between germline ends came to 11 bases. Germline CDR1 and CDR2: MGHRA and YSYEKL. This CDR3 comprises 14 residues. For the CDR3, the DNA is TGCGCCAGCAGCCCTCGACAGAACGGAAACACCATATATTTT. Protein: CASSPRQNGNTIYF.

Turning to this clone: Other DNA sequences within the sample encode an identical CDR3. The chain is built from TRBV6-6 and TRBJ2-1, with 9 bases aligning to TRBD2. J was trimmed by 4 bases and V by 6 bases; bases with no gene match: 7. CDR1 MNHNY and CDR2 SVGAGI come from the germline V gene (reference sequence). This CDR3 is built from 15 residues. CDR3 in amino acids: CASSQLAGGYNEQFF. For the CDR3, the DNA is TGTGCCAGCAGCCAACTAGCGGGCGGATACAATGAGCAGTTCTTC.

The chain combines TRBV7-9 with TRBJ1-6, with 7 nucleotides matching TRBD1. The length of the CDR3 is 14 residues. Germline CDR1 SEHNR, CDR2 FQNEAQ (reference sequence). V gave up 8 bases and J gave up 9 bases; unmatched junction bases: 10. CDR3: CASAQGLVGSPLHF. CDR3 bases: TGTGCCAGCGCACAGGGGCTGGTGGGTTCACCCCTCCACTTT.

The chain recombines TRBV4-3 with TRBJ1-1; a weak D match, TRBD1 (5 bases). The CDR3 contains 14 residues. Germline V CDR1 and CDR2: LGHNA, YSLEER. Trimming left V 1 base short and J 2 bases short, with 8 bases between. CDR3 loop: CASSQGRANTEAFF. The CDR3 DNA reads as TGCGCCAGCAGCCAAGGCAGGGCTAACACTGAAGCTTTCTTT.

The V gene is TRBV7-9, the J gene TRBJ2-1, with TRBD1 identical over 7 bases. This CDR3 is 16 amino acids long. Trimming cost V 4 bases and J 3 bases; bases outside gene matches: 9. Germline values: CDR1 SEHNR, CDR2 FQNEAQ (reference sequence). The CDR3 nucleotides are TGTGCCAGCAGCTCATTCCCGGGACAGAACTACAATGAGCAGTTCTTC. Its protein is CASSSFPGQNYNEQFF.

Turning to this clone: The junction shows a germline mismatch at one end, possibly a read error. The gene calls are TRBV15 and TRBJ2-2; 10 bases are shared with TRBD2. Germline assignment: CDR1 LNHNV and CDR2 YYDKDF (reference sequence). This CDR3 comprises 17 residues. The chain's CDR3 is CATSRDLSGGNTGELLF. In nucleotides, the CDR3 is TGTGCCACCAGCAGAGATCTTAGCGGGGGGAACACCGGGGAGCTGCTTTTT.

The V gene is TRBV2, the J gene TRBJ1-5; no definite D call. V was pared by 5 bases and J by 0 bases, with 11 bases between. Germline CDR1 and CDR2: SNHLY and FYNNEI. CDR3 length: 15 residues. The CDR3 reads CASSQEGGSNQPQHF. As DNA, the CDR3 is TGTGCCAGCAGTCAGGAGGGTGGTAGCAATCAGCCCCAGCATTTT.

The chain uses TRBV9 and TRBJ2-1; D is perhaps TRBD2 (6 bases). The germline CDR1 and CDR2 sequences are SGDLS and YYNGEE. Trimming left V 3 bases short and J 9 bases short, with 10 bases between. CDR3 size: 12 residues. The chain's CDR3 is CASSALASEQFF. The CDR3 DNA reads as TGTGCCAGCAGCGCGCTAGCGAGTGAGCAGTTCTTC.